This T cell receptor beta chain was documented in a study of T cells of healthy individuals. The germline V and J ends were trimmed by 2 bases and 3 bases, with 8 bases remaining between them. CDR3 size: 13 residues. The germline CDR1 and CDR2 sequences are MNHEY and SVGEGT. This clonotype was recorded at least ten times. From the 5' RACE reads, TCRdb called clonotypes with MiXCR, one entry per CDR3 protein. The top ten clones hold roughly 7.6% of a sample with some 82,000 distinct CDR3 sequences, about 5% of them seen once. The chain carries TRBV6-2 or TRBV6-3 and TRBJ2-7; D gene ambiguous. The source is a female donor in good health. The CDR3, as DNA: TGTGCCAGCAGTTACACTATCTTCTACGAGCAGTACTTC. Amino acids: CASSYTIFYEQYF.